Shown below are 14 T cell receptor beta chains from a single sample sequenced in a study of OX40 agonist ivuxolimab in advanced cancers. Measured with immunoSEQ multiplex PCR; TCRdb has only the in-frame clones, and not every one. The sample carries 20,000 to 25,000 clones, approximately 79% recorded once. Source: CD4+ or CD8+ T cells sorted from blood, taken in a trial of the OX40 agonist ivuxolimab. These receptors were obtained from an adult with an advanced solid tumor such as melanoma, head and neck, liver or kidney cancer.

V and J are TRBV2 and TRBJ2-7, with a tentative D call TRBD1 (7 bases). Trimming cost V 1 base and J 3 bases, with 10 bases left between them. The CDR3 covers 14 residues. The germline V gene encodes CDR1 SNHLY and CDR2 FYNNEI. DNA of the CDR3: TGTGCCAGCAGTGAAGTGCAGGGGGGCTACGAGCAGTACTTC. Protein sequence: CASSEVQGGYEQYF.

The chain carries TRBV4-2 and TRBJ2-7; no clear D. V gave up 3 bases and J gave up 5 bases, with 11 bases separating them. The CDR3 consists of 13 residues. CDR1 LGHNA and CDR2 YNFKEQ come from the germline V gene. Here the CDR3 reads CASSHGGTDEQYF. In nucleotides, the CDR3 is TGTGCCAGCAGCCACGGTGGTACGGACGAGCAGTACTTC.

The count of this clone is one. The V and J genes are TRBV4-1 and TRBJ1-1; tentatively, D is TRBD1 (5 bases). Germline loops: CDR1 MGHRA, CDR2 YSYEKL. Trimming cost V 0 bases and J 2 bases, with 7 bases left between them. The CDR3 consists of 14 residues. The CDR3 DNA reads TGCGCCAGCAGCCAAGATACAGGTAACACTGAAGCTTTCTTT. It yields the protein CASSQDTGNTEAFF.

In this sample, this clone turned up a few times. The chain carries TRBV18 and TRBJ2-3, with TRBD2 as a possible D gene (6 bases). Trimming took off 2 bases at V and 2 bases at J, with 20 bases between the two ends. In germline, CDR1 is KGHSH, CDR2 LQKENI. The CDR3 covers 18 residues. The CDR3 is CASSPSQSGGLHTDTQYF. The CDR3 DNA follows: TGTGCCAGCTCACCAAGTCAGTCCGGGGGACTTCACACAGATACGCAGTATTTT.

The CDR3 DNA reads as TGTGCCAGCAGCTTAGGGATATTGGGTCTGAGGAACACTGAAGCTTTCTTT. Residues: CASSLGILGLRNTEAFF. The V and J genes are TRBV7-6 and TRBJ1-1; D not certain. Germline V gene lookup returns CDR1 SGHVS and CDR2 FNYEAQ. The CDR3 consists of 17 residues. V was clipped by 1 base and J by 1 base, with 16 bases between them.

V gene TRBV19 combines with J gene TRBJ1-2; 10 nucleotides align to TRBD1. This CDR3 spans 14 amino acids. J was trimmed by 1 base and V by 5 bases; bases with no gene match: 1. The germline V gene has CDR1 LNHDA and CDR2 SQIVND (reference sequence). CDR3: CASSRDRGNYGYTF. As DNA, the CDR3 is TGTGCCAGTAGTCGGGACAGGGGTAACTATGGCTACACCTTC.

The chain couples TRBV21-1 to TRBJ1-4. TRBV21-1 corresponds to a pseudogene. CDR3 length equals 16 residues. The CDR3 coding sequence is TGTGCCAGCAGCAAATGCTGTCGGGCAGGGAGGGAAAAACTGTTTTTT. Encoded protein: CASSKCCRAGREKLFF.

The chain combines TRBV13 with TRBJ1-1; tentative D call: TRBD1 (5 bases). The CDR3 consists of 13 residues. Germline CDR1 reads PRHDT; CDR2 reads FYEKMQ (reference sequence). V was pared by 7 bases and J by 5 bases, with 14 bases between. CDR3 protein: CASNQGSSTEAFF. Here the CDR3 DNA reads TGTGCCAGCAATCAGGGATCATCAACTGAAGCTTTCTTT.

This chain's CDR3 is CASIPGTAGNTIYF. CDR3 in DNA: TGTGCCAGCATCCCCGGGACAGCCGGAAACACCATATATTTT. The genes are TRBV2 and TRBJ1-3; 7 bases are a match to TRBD1. Losses at the gene ends were 7 bases for V and 4 bases for J; bases not matched to a gene: 7. CDR3 length: 14 residues. Germline V gene sequence: CDR1 SNHLY, CDR2 FYNNEI. Supplemented by reference TRBV2 and TRBJ1-3, the full variable domain reads EPEVTQTPSHQVTQMGQEVILRCVPISNHLYFYWYRQILGQKVEFLVSFYNNEISEKSEIFDDQFSVERPDGSNFTLKIRSTKLEDSAMYFCASIPGTAGNTIYFGEGSWLTVV.

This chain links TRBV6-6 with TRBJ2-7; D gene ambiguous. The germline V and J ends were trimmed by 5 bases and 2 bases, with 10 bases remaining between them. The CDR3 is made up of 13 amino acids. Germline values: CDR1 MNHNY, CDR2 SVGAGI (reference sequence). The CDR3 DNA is TGTGCCAGCAGTAACGGCTTAACCTACGAGCAGTACTTC. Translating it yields CASSNGLTYEQYF.

Here the CDR3 reads CASSTRTGEYEQYF. CDR3 nucleotide sequence: TGTGCCAGCAGTACCCGGACAGGGGAATACGAGCAGTACTTC. The V call is TRBV28, the J call TRBJ2-7; 9 positions agree with TRBD1. Germline V gene sequence: CDR1 MDHEN, CDR2 SYDVKM. J was trimmed by 4 bases and V by 5 bases; bases with no gene match: 6. CDR3 length: 14 residues.

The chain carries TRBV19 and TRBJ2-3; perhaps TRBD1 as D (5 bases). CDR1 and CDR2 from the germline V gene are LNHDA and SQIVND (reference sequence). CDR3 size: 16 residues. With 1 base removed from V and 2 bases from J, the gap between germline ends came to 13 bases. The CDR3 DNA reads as TGTGCCAGTAGTATAGCAGGGAACAGGTTCACAGATACGCAGTATTTT. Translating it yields CASSIAGNRFTDTQYF.

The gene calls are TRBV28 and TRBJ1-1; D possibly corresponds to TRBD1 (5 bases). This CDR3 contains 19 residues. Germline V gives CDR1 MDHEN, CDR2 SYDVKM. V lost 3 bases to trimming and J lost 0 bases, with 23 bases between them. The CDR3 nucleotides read TGTGCCAGCAGTTTTATGGTTATGGGGATTGGGACCATGAACACTGAAGCTTTCTTT. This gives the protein CASSFMVMGIGTMNTEAFF.

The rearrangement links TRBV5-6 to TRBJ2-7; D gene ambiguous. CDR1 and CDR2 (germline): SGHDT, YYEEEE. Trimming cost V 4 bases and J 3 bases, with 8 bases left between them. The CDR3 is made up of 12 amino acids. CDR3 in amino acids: CASSRDIYEQYF. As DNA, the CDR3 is TGTGCCAGCAGCAGAGACATCTACGAGCAGTACTTC.